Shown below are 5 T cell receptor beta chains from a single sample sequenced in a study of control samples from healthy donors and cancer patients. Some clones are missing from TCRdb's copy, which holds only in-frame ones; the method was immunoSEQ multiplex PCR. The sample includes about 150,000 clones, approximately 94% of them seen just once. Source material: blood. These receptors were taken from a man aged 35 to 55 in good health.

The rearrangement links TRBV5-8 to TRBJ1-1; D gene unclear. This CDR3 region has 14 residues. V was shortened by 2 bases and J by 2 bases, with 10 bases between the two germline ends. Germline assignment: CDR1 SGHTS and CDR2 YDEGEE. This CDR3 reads CASSFNTPNTEAFF. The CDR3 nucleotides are TGTGCCAGCAGCTTTAATACACCCAACACTGAAGCTTTCTTT.

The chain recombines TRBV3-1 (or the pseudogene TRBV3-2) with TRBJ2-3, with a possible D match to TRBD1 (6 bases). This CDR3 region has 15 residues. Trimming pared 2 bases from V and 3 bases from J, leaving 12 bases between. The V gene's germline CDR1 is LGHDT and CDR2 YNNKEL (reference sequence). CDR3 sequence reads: CASSQQHRVTDTQYF. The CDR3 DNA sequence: TGTGCCAGCAGCCAACAACACAGGGTAACAGATACGCAGTATTTT.

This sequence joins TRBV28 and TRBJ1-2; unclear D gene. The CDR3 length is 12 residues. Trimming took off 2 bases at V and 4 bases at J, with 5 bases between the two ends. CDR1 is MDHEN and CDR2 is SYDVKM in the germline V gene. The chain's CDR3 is CASSLGSYGYTF. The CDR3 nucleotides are TGTGCCAGCAGTTTAGGCAGCTATGGCTACACCTTC.

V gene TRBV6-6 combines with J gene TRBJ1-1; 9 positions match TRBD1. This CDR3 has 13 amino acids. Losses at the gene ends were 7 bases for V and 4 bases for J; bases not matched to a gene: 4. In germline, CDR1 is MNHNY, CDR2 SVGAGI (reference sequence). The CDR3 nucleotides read TGTGCCAGCATTAGACAGGGGGGCACTGAAGCTTTCTTT. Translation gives CASIRQGGTEAFF.

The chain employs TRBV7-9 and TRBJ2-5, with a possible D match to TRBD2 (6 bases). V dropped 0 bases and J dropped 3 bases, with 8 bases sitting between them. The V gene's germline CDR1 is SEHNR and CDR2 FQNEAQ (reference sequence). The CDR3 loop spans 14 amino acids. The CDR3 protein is CASSLARDEETQYF. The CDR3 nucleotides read TGTGCCAGCAGCTTAGCGCGGGACGAAGAGACCCAGTACTTC.